The 25 T cell receptor beta chains below were found in one sample sequenced in a study of T cells expressing NK-cell markers. From its re-call of the 5' RACE reads, TCRdb lists each CDR3 protein once, without DNA. In all, the sample yields approximately 150,000 distinct CDR3 sequences. Sequenced sample: blood T cells: a sorted CD56 or NKG2C T cell subset, CD4+ or CD8+ T cells, or bulk PBMC T cells (not recorded which). The receptors were gathered from a man between 18 and 29 years old in good health.

This rearrangement joins TRBV28 to TRBJ2-1; TCRdb's D call, TRBD1, is unchecked because there is no DNA. The CDR3 runs to 14 residues. Germline V gene lookup returns CDR1 MDHEN and CDR2 SYDVKM. The CDR3 sequence is CASSDPGTPNEQFF.

The CDR3 is CASSLNVAGAYYNEQFF. The chain joins TRBV7-9 to TRBJ2-1; TCRdb's D gene call, TRBD2, goes unchecked for lack of DNA. The CDR3 has 17 residues. Germline V gene lookup returns CDR1 SEHNR and CDR2 FQNEAQ (reference sequence).

The CDR3 here is CASSGDAGRNTQYF. This sequence joins TRBV7-7 and TRBJ2-3; TCRdb's assignment of TRBD1 cannot be checked, as there is no DNA. This CDR3 contains 14 residues. Germline V gives CDR1 SSHAT, CDR2 FNYEAQ (reference sequence).

The gene calls are TRBV19 and TRBJ2-1. Germline CDR1 and CDR2: LNHDA and SQIVND (reference sequence). The CDR3 extends over 15 amino acids. Here the CDR3 reads CASSPDQSSYNEQFF.

The chain carries TRBV2 and TRBJ2-1; the D call of TRBD1 rests on TCRdb alone, since no DNA is present to check it. Germline values: CDR1 SNHLY, CDR2 FYNNEI. CDR3 length: 12 amino acids. The CDR3 sequence is CASSPGKDEQFF.

This chain links TRBV6-2 or TRBV6-3 with TRBJ2-1; lacking DNA, the TRBD2 call made by TCRdb goes unchecked. Germline V gives CDR1 MNHEY, CDR2 SVGEGT. CDR3 length: 14 residues. The CDR3 loop reads CASSYWREGHEQFF.

V is TRBV4-2 and J is TRBJ2-7; TCRdb picks TRBD2, but there is no DNA to check that call. The CDR3 length is 14 residues. The germline gives CDR1 LGHNA, CDR2 YNFKEQ. The CDR3 sequence: CASSQGNKAGEQYF.

The chain couples TRBV6-2 or TRBV6-3 to TRBJ2-3; with no DNA, the TCRdb D assignment of TRBD2 cannot be verified. The CDR3 totals 15 residues. CDR1 is MNHEY, CDR2 SVGEGT, per germline. The CDR3 sequence is CASSSGLVDTDTQYF.

J is TRBJ1-5 and V is TRBV7-9; the TCRdb call, TRBD1, lacks DNA for checking. The CDR3 has 15 amino acids. Germline V gene lookup returns CDR1 SEHNR and CDR2 FQNEAQ (reference sequence). The CDR3 loop is CASRDETDSNQPQHF.

The genes are TRBV7-9 and TRBJ2-1; the TCRdb D gene call, TRBD2, has no DNA to confirm it. Looked up from germline, CDR1 is SEHNR and CDR2 is FQNEAQ (reference sequence). The CDR3 extends over 12 amino acids. This chain's CDR3 is CASVPSGNEQFF.

V usage is TRBV10-3 and J usage is TRBJ2-3; TCRdb returns TRBD1, unconfirmable since there is no DNA. The CDR3 extends over 16 amino acids. The germline gives CDR1 ENHRY, CDR2 SYGVKD. The CDR3 here is CAAGDRQQMVTDTQYF.

The chain joins TRBV27 to TRBJ2-1; the D call from TCRdb, TRBD2, cannot be confirmed without DNA. Germline CDR1 is MNHEY and CDR2 is SMNVEV (reference sequence). The length of the CDR3 is 18 residues. The CDR3 protein is CASSAPSFLAGVSNEQFF.

The chain couples TRBV5-1 to TRBJ2-3; TCRdb returns TRBD1, unconfirmable since there is no DNA. From germline, CDR1 is SGHRS and CDR2 YFSETQ. The CDR3 spans 14 residues. CDR3 loop: CASSWTGGDDTQYF.

J is TRBJ2-3 and V is TRBV20-1; TCRdb designates TRBD2, a call that cannot be tested without DNA. Germline V gene sequence: CDR1 DFQATT, CDR2 SNEGSKA (reference sequence). The CDR3 is made up of 17 amino acids. The CDR3 spells CSARAAELAAYTDTQYF.

The chain combines TRBV14 with TRBJ2-7; as DNA is missing, the TRBD2 call by TCRdb cannot be tested. The CDR3 extends over 19 amino acids. Germline loops: CDR1 SGHDN, CDR2 FVKESK. Here the CDR3 reads CASSQDIGLAGGPGYEQYF.

The chain joins TRBV6-1 to TRBJ1-5; without DNA, the TCRdb call of TRBD1 cannot be checked. Germline V gene lookup returns CDR1 MNHNS and CDR2 SASEGT. There are 13 residues in the CDR3. This CDR3 is CASRPGAFQPQHF.

The chain links TRBV10-3 to TRBJ2-1; as DNA is missing, the TRBD1 call by TCRdb cannot be tested. The CDR3 runs to 12 residues. CDR1 ENHRY and CDR2 SYGVKD come from the germline V gene. The CDR3 is CALGHSYNEQFF.

The chain joins TRBV12-3 or TRBV12-4 to TRBJ1-5; the D call from TCRdb, TRBD1, cannot be confirmed without DNA. CDR3 length: 14 amino acids. The CDR3 protein is CASSMGQPNQPQHF.

The rearrangement links TRBV11-2 to TRBJ2-3; TCRdb outputs TRBD1, but without DNA this stays unchecked. The CDR3 consists of 16 residues. The germline CDR1 and CDR2 sequences are SGHAT and FQNNGV. This chain's CDR3 is CASSSTGQGDTDTQYF.

The chain recombines TRBV20-1 with TRBJ2-1. The CDR3 length is 12 residues. CDR1 DFQATT and CDR2 SNEGSKA come from the germline V gene (reference sequence). This chain's CDR3 is CSAIDSNYEQFF.

The rearrangement uses TRBV23-1 and TRBJ2-1; TCRdb's D call, TRBD2, is unchecked because there is no DNA. TRBV23-1 has ORF status, its function being uncertain. This CDR3 is built from 17 residues. This CDR3 reads CASSPFSGRAENNEQFF.

The chain carries TRBV4-1 and TRBJ1-5. Germline-derived CDR1 and CDR2 are MGHRA and YSYEKL. The CDR3 covers 14 residues. CDR3 region: CASSQDSSNQPQHF.

The rearrangement uses TRBV7-9 and TRBJ2-3; there is no DNA to check the TCRdb D call of TRBD2. CDR3 size: 15 residues. Germline V gene data show CDR1 as SEHNR and CDR2 as FQNEAQ (reference sequence). The CDR3 sequence: CASSPPRPDTDTQYF.

The chain combines TRBV5-1 with TRBJ2-7; TCRdb's D gene call, TRBD2, goes unchecked for lack of DNA. The V gene's germline CDR1 is SGHRS and CDR2 YFSETQ. CDR3 size: 14 residues. The CDR3 sequence is CASKNVGRDYEQYF.

The CDR3 loop reads CASSPRGVWETQYF. The chain carries TRBV11-2 and TRBJ2-5; TCRdb proposes TRBD1, but this gene call is untestable without DNA. The CDR3 spans 14 residues. Germline V gene data show CDR1 as SGHAT and CDR2 as FQNNGV.